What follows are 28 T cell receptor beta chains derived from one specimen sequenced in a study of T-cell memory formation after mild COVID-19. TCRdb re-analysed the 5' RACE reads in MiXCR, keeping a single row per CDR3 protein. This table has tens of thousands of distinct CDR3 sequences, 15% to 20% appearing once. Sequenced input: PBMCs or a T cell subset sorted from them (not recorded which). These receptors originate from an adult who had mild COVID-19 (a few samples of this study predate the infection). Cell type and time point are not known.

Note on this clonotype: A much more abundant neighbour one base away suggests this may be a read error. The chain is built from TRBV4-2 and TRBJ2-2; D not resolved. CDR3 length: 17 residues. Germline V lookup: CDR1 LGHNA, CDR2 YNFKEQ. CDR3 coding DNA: TGTGCCATCAGCCAAGATTTGGCAGCAACGAACACCGGGGAGCTGTTTTTT. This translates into CAISQDLAATNTGELFF.

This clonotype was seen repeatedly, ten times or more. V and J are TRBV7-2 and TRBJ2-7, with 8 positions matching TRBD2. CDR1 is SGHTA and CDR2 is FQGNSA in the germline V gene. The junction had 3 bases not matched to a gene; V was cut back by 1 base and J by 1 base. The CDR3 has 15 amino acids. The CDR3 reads CASSLGGTRSYEQYF. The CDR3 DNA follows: TGTGCCAGCAGCTTAGGGGGGACTAGGTCCTACGAGCAGTACTTC.

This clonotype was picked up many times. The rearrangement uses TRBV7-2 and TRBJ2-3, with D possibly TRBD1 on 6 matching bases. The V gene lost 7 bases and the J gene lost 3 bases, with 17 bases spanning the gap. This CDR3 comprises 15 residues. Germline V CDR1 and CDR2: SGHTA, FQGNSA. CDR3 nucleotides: TGTGCCAGCATCCACGGTCCAGGGGATACAGATACGCAGTATTTT. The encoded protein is CASIHGPGDTDTQYF.

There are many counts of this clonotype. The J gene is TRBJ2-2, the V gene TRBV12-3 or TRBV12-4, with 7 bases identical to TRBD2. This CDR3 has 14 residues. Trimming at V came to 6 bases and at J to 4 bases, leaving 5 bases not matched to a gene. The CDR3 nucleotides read TGTGCCAGCAGCCCCAGGACTAGCACCGGGGAGCTGTTTTTT. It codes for CASSPRTSTGELFF.

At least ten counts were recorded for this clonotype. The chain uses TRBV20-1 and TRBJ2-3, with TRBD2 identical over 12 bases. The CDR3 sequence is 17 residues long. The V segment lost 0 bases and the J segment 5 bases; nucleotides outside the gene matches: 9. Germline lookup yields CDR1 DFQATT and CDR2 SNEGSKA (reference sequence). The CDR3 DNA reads TGCAGTGCTAGAGATTTTCTAGCGGGAGGGGCAGGAGATACGCAGTATTTT. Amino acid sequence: CSARDFLAGGAGDTQYF.

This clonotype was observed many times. The CDR3 DNA sequence: TGTGCCAGCAGCTTAGGGACAGGGGTCGCCGGGGAGCTGTTTTTT. Amino acids: CASSLGTGVAGELFF. The rearrangement links TRBV7-6 to TRBJ2-2; 9 bases match TRBD1. Unmatched junction bases numbered 3, after V lost 1 base and J lost 6 bases. Germline V gives CDR1 SGHVS, CDR2 FNYEAQ. This CDR3 has 15 amino acids. Based on the CDR3 plus reference TRBV7-6 and TRBJ2-2, the full variable domain is GAGVSQSPRYKVTKRGQDVALRCDPISGHVSLYWYRQALGQGPEFLTYFNYEAQQDKSGLPNDRFSAERPEGSISTLTIQRTEQRDSAMYRCASSLGTGVAGELFFGEGSRLTVL.

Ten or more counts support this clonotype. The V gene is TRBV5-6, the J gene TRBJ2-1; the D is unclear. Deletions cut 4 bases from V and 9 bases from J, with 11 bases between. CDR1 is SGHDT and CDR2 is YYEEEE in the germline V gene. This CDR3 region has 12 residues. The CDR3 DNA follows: TGTGCCAGCAGCCTGAGCAGAGGTGAGCAGTTCTTC. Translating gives CASSLSRGEQFF. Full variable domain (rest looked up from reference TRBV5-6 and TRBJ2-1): DAGVTQSPTHLIKTRGQQVTLRCSPKSGHDTVSWYQQALGQGPQFIFQYYEEEERQRGNFPDRFSGHQFPNYSSELNVNALLLGDSALYLCASSLSRGEQFFGPGTRLTVL.

CDR3 DNA: TGTGCCAGCAGTGAATTTGGCGGAGTCACATATAATTCACCCCTCCACTTT. Its translation is CASSEFGGVTYNSPLHF. The chain has TRBV6-1 and TRBJ1-6, with D unresolved. The CDR3 covers 17 residues. Trimming took 2 bases from V and 4 from J, leaving 15 bases between them. From germline, CDR1 is MNHNS and CDR2 SASEGT.

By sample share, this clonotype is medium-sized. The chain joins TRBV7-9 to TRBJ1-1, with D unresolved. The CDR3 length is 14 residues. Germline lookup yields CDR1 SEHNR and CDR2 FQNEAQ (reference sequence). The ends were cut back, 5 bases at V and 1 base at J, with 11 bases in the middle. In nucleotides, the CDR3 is TGTGCCAGCAGCCCAGAGAGTAGGAACACTGAAGCTTTCTTT. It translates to CASSPESRNTEAFF.

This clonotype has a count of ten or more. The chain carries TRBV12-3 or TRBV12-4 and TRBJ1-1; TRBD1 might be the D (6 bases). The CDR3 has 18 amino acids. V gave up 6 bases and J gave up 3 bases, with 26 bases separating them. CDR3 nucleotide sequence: TGTGCCAGCAGATCGTATAGGTTGGGACACCGGGAAGACACTGAAGCTTTCTTT. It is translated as CASRSYRLGHREDTEAFF.

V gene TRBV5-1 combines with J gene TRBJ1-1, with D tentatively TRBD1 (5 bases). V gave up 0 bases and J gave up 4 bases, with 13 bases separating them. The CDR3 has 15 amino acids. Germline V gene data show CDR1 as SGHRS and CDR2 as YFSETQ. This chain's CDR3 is CASSLGGDGGTEAFF. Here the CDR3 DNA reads TGCGCCAGCAGCTTGGGCGGGGACGGGGGCACTGAAGCTTTCTTT.

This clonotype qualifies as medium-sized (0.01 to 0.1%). The CDR3 region is CASSRTARGTDTQYF. In nucleotides, the CDR3 is TGCGCCAGCAGCAGGACAGCACGGGGCACAGATACGCAGTATTTT. V usage is TRBV5-1 and J usage is TRBJ2-3, with a weak D call TRBD1 (6 bases). Germline V CDR1 and CDR2: SGHRS, YFSETQ. V shed 4 bases and J shed 1 base, with 13 bases lying between them. This CDR3 region has 15 residues. Full variable domain (outside the CDR3, taken from reference TRBV5-1 and TRBJ2-3): KAGVTQTPRYLIKTRGQQVTLSCSPISGHRSVSWYQQTPGQGLQFLFEYFSETQRNKGNFPGRFSGRQFSNSRSEMNVSTLELGDSALYLCASSRTARGTDTQYFGPGTRLTVL.

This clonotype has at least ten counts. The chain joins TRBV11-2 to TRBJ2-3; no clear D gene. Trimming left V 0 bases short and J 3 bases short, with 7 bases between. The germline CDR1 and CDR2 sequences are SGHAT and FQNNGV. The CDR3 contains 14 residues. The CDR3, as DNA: TGTGCCAGCAGCTTAGATCTCAGGACAGATACGCAGTATTTT. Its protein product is CASSLDLRTDTQYF.

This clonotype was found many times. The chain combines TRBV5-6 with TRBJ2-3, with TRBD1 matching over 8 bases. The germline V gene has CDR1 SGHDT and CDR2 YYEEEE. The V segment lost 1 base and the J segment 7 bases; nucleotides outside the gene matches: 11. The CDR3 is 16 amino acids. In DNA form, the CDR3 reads TGTGCCAGCAGCTTGTACGAAGGACAGGGACGGAATACGCAGTATTTT. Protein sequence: CASSLYEGQGRNTQYF.

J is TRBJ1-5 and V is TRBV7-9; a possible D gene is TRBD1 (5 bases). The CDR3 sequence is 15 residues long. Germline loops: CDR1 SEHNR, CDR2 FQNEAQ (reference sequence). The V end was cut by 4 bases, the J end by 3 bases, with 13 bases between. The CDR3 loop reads CASSSGGVPNQPQHF. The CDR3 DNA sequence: TGTGCCAGCAGCTCCGGGGGGGTCCCCAATCAGCCCCAGCATTTT.

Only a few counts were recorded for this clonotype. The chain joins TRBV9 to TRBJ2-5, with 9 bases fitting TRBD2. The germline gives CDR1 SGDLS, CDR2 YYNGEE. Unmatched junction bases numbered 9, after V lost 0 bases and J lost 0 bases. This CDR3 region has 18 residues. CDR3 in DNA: TGTGCCAGCAGCGTAGGGGTTAGGTCTAGCGGGGACCAAGAGACCCAGTACTTC. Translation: CASSVGVRSSGDQETQYF.

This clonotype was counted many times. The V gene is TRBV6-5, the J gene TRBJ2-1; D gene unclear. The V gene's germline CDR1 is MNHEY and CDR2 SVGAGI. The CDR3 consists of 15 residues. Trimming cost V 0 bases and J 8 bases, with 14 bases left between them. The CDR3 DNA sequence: TGTGCCAGCAGTTACTCGATTAACAGAAGGGATGAGCAGTTCTTC. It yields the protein CASSYSINRRDEQFF.

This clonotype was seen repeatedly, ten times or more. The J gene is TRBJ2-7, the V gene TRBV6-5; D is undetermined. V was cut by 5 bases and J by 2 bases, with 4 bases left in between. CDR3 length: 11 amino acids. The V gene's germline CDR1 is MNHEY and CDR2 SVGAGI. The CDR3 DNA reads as TGTGCCAGCAGTGGAACCTACGAGCAGTACTTC. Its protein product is CASSGTYEQYF.

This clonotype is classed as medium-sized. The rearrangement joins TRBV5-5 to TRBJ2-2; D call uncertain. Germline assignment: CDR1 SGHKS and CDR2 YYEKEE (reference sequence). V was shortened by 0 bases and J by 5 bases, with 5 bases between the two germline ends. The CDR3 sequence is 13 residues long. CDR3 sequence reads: CASSLELTGELFF. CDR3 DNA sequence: TGTGCCAGCAGCTTGGAACTAACCGGGGAGCTGTTTTTT.

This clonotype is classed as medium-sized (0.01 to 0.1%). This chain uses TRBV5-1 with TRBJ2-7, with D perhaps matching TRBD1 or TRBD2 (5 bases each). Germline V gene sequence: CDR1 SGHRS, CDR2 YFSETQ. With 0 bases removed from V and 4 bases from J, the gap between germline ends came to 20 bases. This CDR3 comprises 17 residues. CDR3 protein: CASSLGQTGTVNYEQYF. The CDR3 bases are TGCGCCAGCAGCTTGGGACAAACCGGGACGGTGAATTACGAGCAGTACTTC.

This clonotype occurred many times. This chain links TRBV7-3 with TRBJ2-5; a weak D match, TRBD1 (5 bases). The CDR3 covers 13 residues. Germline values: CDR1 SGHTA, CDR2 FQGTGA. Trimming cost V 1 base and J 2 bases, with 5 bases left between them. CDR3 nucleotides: TGTGCCAGCAGCTTAAACAGGCAAGAGACCCAGTACTTC. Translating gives CASSLNRQETQYF.

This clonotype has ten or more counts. The CDR3, as DNA: TGTGCCAGCAGTTACACGGGCAGGGGCCTCTCTGGGGCCAACGTCCTGACTTTC. Protein sequence: CASSYTGRGLSGANVLTF. This rearrangement joins TRBV6-6 to TRBJ2-6, with a possible D match to TRBD1 (6 bases). There are 18 residues in the CDR3. V shed 2 bases and J shed 0 bases, with 14 bases lying between them. Germline loops: CDR1 MNHNY, CDR2 SVGAGI (reference sequence).

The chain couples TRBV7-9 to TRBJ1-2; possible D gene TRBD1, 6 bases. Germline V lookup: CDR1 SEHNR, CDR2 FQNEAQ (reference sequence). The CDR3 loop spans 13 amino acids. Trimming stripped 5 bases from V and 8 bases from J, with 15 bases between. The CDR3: CASSPQGSVGYTF. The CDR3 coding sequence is TGTGCCAGCAGCCCACAGGGATCCGTGGGCTACACCTTC.

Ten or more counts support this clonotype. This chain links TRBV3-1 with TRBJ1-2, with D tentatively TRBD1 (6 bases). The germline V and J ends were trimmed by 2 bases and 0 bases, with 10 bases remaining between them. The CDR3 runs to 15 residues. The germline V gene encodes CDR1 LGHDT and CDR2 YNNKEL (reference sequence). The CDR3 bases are TGTGCCAGCAGCCAAAACAGGGCGGCTAACTATGGCTACACCTTC. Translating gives CASSQNRAANYGYTF.

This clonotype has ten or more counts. DNA of the CDR3: TGTGCCAGCAGCTTAGGGGCGACTGGGGCCAACGTCCTGACTTTC. This translates into CASSLGATGANVLTF. The V gene is TRBV5-6, the J gene TRBJ2-6; D is possibly TRBD1 (5 bases). The V gene's germline CDR1 is SGHDT and CDR2 YYEEEE. The CDR3 length is 15 residues. Trimming removed 2 bases at V and 2 bases at J, with 8 bases between.

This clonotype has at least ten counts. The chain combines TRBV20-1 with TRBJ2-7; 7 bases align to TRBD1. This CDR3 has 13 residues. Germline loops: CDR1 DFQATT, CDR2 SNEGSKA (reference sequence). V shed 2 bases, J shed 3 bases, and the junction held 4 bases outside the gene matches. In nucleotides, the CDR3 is TGCAGTGCTAGAAGTGACAGGGTCTACGAGCAGTACTTC. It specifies CSARSDRVYEQYF.

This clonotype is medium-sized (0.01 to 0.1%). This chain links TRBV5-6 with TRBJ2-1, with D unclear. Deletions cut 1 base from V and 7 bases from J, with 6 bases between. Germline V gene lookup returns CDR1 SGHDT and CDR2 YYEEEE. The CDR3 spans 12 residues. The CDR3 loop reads CASSLLVNEQFF. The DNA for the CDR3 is TGTGCCAGCAGCTTGCTGGTGAATGAGCAGTTCTTC.

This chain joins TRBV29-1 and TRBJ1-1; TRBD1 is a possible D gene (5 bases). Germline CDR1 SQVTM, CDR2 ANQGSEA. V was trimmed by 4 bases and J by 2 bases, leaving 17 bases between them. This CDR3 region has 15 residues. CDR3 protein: CSVAFVGASNTEAFF. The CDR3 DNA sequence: TGCAGCGTTGCTTTTGTTGGGGCGTCTAACACTGAAGCTTTCTTT.